A single sample gave rise to the 28 T cell receptor beta chains below, sequenced in a study of cytomegalovirus exposure and HLA in healthy donors. Profiled with immunoSEQ multiplex PCR; TCRdb holds only in-frame clones, not every one. This sample has 150,000 to 200,000 clones, with roughly nine tenths found just once. Sequenced material: PBMCs. The origin of the receptors is a woman aged 30 to 39 in good health and CMV-seronegative.

The rearrangement uses TRBV11-2 and TRBJ2-1; 11 positions agree with TRBD2. The CDR3 has 17 residues. V lost 0 bases and J lost 4; bases outside the gene matches: 5. Germline CDR1 is SGHAT and CDR2 is FQNNGV. The DNA for the CDR3 is TGTGCCAGCAGCTTAGATCTTCTAGCGGGGGGATACAATGAGCAGTTCTTC. Protein: CASSLDLLAGGYNEQFF. Full variable domain (remainder filled in from reference TRBV11-2 and TRBJ2-1): EAGVAQSPRYKIIEKRQSVAFWCNPISGHATLYWYQQILGQGPKLLIQFQNNGVVDDSQLPKDRFSAERLKGVDSTLKIQPAKLEDSAVYLCASSLDLLAGGYNEQFFGPGTRLTVL.

The chain is built from TRBV30 and TRBJ2-4; D remains unclear. The V end was cut by 4 bases, the J end by 3 bases, with 13 bases between. The CDR3 spans 14 residues. The V gene's germline CDR1 is GTSNPN and CDR2 SVGIG (reference sequence). This CDR3 is CAWTPKGDKNIQYF. CDR3 bases: TGTGCCTGGACCCCGAAAGGTGACAAAAACATTCAGTACTTC.

The chain recombines TRBV19 with TRBJ2-1, with 10 bases fitting TRBD2. Germline V lookup: CDR1 LNHDA, CDR2 SQIVND (reference sequence). CDR3 length: 17 residues. The V segment lost 5 bases and the J segment 0 bases; nucleotides outside the gene matches: 7. The CDR3, as DNA: TGTGCCAGTAGTTATTCTAGCGGGAGCCCCTCCTACAATGAGCAGTTCTTC. It translates to CASSYSSGSPSYNEQFF.

This chain links TRBV9 with TRBJ2-5, with a weak D call TRBD1 (6 bases). Germline V gene sequence: CDR1 SGDLS, CDR2 YYNGEE. The CDR3 sequence is 14 residues long. The V gene lost 5 bases and the J gene lost 4 bases, with 15 bases spanning the gap. DNA for the CDR3: TGTGCCAGCAGTAAGACACAGGGCCGAGAGACCCAGTACTTC. Translated, it gives CASSKTQGRETQYF.

This clone was seen once. This chain links TRBV11-3 with TRBJ2-2, with 10 bases lining up with TRBD1. Germline CDR1 reads SGHNT; CDR2 reads YENEEA. After removal of 5 bases from V and 4 bases from J, the junction contained 4 bases not matched to a gene. The CDR3 consists of 15 residues. CDR3 in DNA: TGTGCCAGCAGCACCGGGACAGGGGTCACCGGGGAGCTGTTTTTT. This codes for CASSTGTGVTGELFF.

This chain uses TRBV19 with TRBJ2-7; D unresolved. The germline CDR1 and CDR2 sequences are LNHDA and SQIVND (reference sequence). This CDR3 is built from 13 residues. Deletions cut 3 bases from V and 2 bases from J, with 8 bases between. The CDR3 here is CASSIRHPYEQYF. The DNA for the CDR3 is TGTGCCAGTAGTATCAGACACCCCTACGAGCAGTACTTC.

CDR3 in amino acids: CATSGGVLRTDTQYF. The CDR3 DNA reads as TGTGCCACCAGCGGGGGGGTACTGAGAACAGATACGCAGTATTTT. The chain has TRBV15 and TRBJ2-3, with TRBD2 identical over 7 bases. V lost 5 bases and J lost 3; bases outside the gene matches: 8. The CDR3 extends over 15 amino acids. Per germline, CDR1 LNHNV and CDR2 YYDKDF (reference sequence).

This chain joins TRBV4-1 and TRBJ1-1; TRBD1 is a possible D gene (5 bases). Trimming stripped 4 bases from V and 0 bases from J, with 12 bases between. CDR1 is MGHRA and CDR2 is YSYEKL in the germline V gene. This CDR3 contains 15 residues. The CDR3 nucleotides are TGCGCCAGCAGCCGATCCGGGACGTTGAACACTGAAGCTTTCTTT. Translated, it gives CASSRSGTLNTEAFF.

This clone was seen a single time. The gene calls are TRBV7-2 and TRBJ1-1; possibly TRBD1 for D (5 bases). CDR3 length: 16 residues. CDR1 SGHTA and CDR2 FQGNSA come from the germline V gene. V shed 2 bases and J shed 2 bases, with 15 bases lying between them. The CDR3 reads CASSLYFAGSNTEAFF. The CDR3 coding sequence is TGTGCCAGCAGCTTATATTTCGCAGGGAGCAACACTGAAGCTTTCTTT. The full variable domain, in which reference TRBV7-2 and TRBJ1-1 provide the parts outside the CDR3, is GAGVSQSPSNKVTEKGKDVELRCDPISGHTALYWYRQSLGQGLEFLIYFQGNSAPDKSGLPSDRFSAERTGGSVSTLTIQRTQQEDSAVYLCASSLYFAGSNTEAFFGQGTRLTVV.

A few counts support this clone. CDR3 bases: TGCGCCAGCAGGTCCGGGACAGACTTGTCTGGGGCCAACGTCCTGACTTTC. This sequence encodes CASRSGTDLSGANVLTF. V usage is TRBV5-1 and J usage is TRBJ2-6, with TRBD1 identical over 7 bases. CDR3 length: 17 amino acids. The germline gives CDR1 SGHRS, CDR2 YFSETQ. With V trimmed by 5 bases and J by 1 base, 9 bases remained unmatched.

The chain employs TRBV11-1 and TRBJ2-5; 11 bases are a match to TRBD2. CDR1 and CDR2 (germline): SGHAT, FQDESV (reference sequence). With 5 bases clipped from V and 2 bases from J, the junction kept 7 bases outside the gene matches. The CDR3 runs to 16 residues. The CDR3 nucleotides read TGTGCCAGCAGCCCCCTTCTAGCGGGGGGTCAAGAGACCCAGTACTTC. The encoded protein is CASSPLLAGGQETQYF.

A single count supports this clone. As DNA, the CDR3 is TGCAGCGTCGGAAACTCCTACAATGAGCAGTTCTTC. It yields the protein CSVGNSYNEQFF. V and J are TRBV29-1 and TRBJ2-1; D remains unclear. Germline CDR1 and CDR2: SQVTM and ANQGSEA. The germline V and J ends were trimmed by 6 bases and 0 bases, with 6 bases remaining between them. This CDR3 is 12 amino acids long.

The V and J genes are TRBV4-3 and TRBJ2-1, with TRBD2 matching over 9 bases. Germline assignment: CDR1 LGHNA and CDR2 YSLEER. The V segment lost 0 bases and the J segment 4 bases; nucleotides outside the gene matches: 7. The CDR3 totals 17 residues. The CDR3, as DNA: TGCGCCAGCAGCCAAGATTGGGCGACTAGCGGTTACAATGAGCAGTTCTTC. Protein sequence: CASSQDWATSGYNEQFF.

This clone has a handful of counts. V is TRBV2 and J is TRBJ2-7, with D possibly being TRBD1 (6 bases). Germline CDR1 and CDR2: SNHLY and FYNNEI. V was trimmed by 6 bases and J by 3 bases, leaving 21 bases between them. CDR3 size: 16 residues. CDR3 protein: CASRAGTLGRNYEQYF. In DNA form, the CDR3 reads TGTGCCAGCAGAGCCGGGACATTGGGACGTAACTACGAGCAGTACTTC.

This chain joins TRBV6-1 and TRBJ1-4; TRBD1 is a possible D gene (5 bases). This CDR3 is 15 amino acids long. The germline CDR1 and CDR2 sequences are MNHNS and SASEGT. The V and J ends lost 3 bases and 4 bases respectively, with 12 bases between them. The CDR3: CASSELETVNEKLFF. DNA for the CDR3: TGTGCCAGCAGTGAGCTGGAGACAGTTAATGAAAAACTGTTTTTT.

The chain links TRBV6-1 to TRBJ1-2; 7 bases map to TRBD1. The CDR3 is 14 amino acids. Germline CDR1 reads MNHNS; CDR2 reads SASEGT. The J segment lost 7 bases and the V segment lost 6 bases, leaving 11 bases of the junction unmatched. Here the CDR3 reads CASRVRGQLSGYTF. CDR3 in DNA: TGTGCCAGCAGAGTGAGGGGGCAGTTGAGTGGCTACACCTTC.

The chain links TRBV7-8 to TRBJ2-7, with 10 bases fitting TRBD2. The CDR3 is 15 amino acids. Germline values: CDR1 SGHVS, CDR2 FQNEAQ. Trimming removed 5 bases from V and 3 bases from J; junction bases left unmatched: 7. The CDR3 region is CASSDTPSGSYEQYF. CDR3 in DNA: TGTGCCAGCAGCGACACCCCTAGCGGGAGCTACGAGCAGTACTTC.

The CDR3, as DNA: TGTGCCATCAGTGAGTTGGACAGCGCGAACACTGAAGCTTTCTTT. Its protein product is CAISELDSANTEAFF. The gene calls are TRBV10-3 and TRBJ1-1, with a possible D match to TRBD1 (6 bases). This CDR3 spans 15 amino acids. Germline V gene lookup returns CDR1 ENHRY and CDR2 SYGVKD. V lost 1 base and J lost 1, with 10 bases in between.

The V call is TRBV7-8, the J call TRBJ2-2; TRBD2 matches at 7 bases. The germline gives CDR1 SGHVS, CDR2 FQNEAQ. V trimming: 5 bases; J trimming: 4 bases; junction bases outside the gene matches: 10. The CDR3 extends over 16 amino acids. CDR3 nucleotides: TGTGCCAGCAGCCCGAGACCGCCTAGCGGCACCGGGGAGCTGTTTTTT. Translation: CASSPRPPSGTGELFF.

This rearrangement joins TRBV7-9 to TRBJ2-1; D is unclear. The ends were cut back, 1 base at V and 7 bases at J, with 11 bases in the middle. The CDR3 has 14 residues. Germline V gene data show CDR1 as SEHNR and CDR2 as FQNEAQ (reference sequence). DNA for the CDR3: TGTGCCAGCAGCTTAGACGGTATGGGGAATGAGCAGTTCTTC. Translated: CASSLDGMGNEQFF.

V gene TRBV4-3 combines with J gene TRBJ2-7, with D possibly TRBD2 on 5 matching bases. The CDR3 consists of 15 residues. Germline V gives CDR1 LGHNA, CDR2 YSLEER. Trimming stripped 1 base from V and 2 bases from J, with 12 bases between. CDR3 sequence reads: CASSQGMGATYEQYF. CDR3 sequence (DNA): TGCGCCAGCAGCCAAGGGATGGGAGCTACCTACGAGCAGTACTTC.

The chain recombines TRBV7-2 with TRBJ2-1; D is possibly TRBD1 (5 bases). V was pared by 4 bases and J by 4 bases, with 14 bases between. The length of the CDR3 is 15 residues. Germline assignment: CDR1 SGHTA and CDR2 FQGNSA. The CDR3 loop is CASSYDQGGYNEQFF. DNA for the CDR3: TGTGCCAGCAGCTACGACCAGGGTGGTTACAATGAGCAGTTCTTC.

The chain carries TRBV5-6 and TRBJ2-7; 7 nucleotides agree with TRBD2. V shed 3 bases and J 5 bases; nucleotides not matched to a gene: 5. Germline loops: CDR1 SGHDT, CDR2 YYEEEE. This CDR3 has 13 amino acids. CDR3 amino acids: CASSSGGGNEQYF. CDR3 in DNA: TGTGCCAGCAGCTCGGGGGGTGGCAACGAGCAGTACTTC.

On this clone: The sample has other DNA sequences that encode this CDR3 too. CDR3 in amino acids: CASSEGGSNQPQHF. The CDR3 DNA follows: TGTGCCAGCAGTGAGGGTGGGAGCAATCAGCCCCAGCATTTT. The genes are TRBV2 and TRBJ1-5, with no clear D. Per the germline V gene, CDR1 is SNHLY and CDR2 is FYNNEI. Between the trimmed V and J ends, which lost 3 bases and 1 base, there was a span of 7 bases. The length of the CDR3 is 14 residues.

This chain links TRBV19 with TRBJ2-3, with TRBD1 matching over 9 bases. CDR3 length: 15 amino acids. The V gene's germline CDR1 is LNHDA and CDR2 SQIVND (reference sequence). Germline trimming cut 4 bases from V and 2 bases from J; bases unmatched to any gene: 4. The CDR3 loop reads CASSTGTGYTDTQYF. DNA of the CDR3: TGTGCCAGTAGTACCGGGACAGGGTACACAGATACGCAGTATTTT.

J is TRBJ2-5 and V is TRBV30; D might be TRBD1 (5 bases). V was clipped by 1 base and J by 3 bases, with 6 bases between them. Germline loops: CDR1 GTSNPN, CDR2 SVGIG (reference sequence). The CDR3 has 12 amino acids. The CDR3 is CAWSATEETQYF. In DNA form, the CDR3 reads TGTGCCTGGAGTGCGACAGAAGAGACCCAGTACTTC.

The J gene is TRBJ1-5, the V gene TRBV5-1; 8 nucleotides align to TRBD1. With V trimmed by 0 bases and J by 7 bases, 3 bases remained unmatched. This CDR3 region has 14 residues. From germline, CDR1 is SGHRS and CDR2 YFSETQ. The CDR3 protein is CASSLGTGTQPQHF. CDR3 sequence (DNA): TGCGCCAGCAGCTTGGGGACAGGGACCCAGCCCCAGCATTTT.

The CDR3 region is CASSQSALAGGLPPTQYF. CDR3 nucleotides: TGCGCCAGCAGTCAATCGGCGCTAGCGGGGGGCCTCCCGCCGACGCAGTATTTT. This rearrangement joins TRBV23-1 to TRBJ2-3; TRBD2 matches 11 bases. TRBV23-1 is sorted into the ORF group, with uncertain function. V lost 0 bases, J lost 9 bases, and 14 bases stayed unmatched. This CDR3 is 18 amino acids long.